This T cell receptor (beta chain) emerged from a study of blood T cell repertoires in COVID-19. Study context: Sites across the United States, Italy and Spain contributed samples from acute and convalescent COVID-19.

Sequenced by immunoSEQ multiplex PCR; TCRdb stores in-frame clones only, minus some. The sample comprises over 85,000 clones, approximately 87% of which are singletons, and 15% to 20% rests with the top ten. The CDR3 runs 16 residues. The V end lost 4 bases, the J end lost 4 bases, and 17 bases lay between the germline ends. CDR1 is MNHNS, CDR2 SASEGT, per germline. Sequencing was done on a sample of peripheral blood. This sequence joins TRBV6-1 and TRBJ1-5; D remains ambiguous. This clonotype was sampled from a human donor in a cohort sampled during active COVID-19. CDR3 in amino acids: CASSATTPPLNQPQHF. CDR3 DNA sequence: TGTGCCAGCAGTGCTACGACACCGCCATTAAATCAGCCCCAGCATTTT.